A single sample gave rise to the 19 T cell receptor beta chains below, sequenced in a study of CD8+ T cells in alopecia areata. Treatment denoted: oral pan-JAK inhibitor, 5-10 mg twice daily. Sequencing relied on a cDNA template that was reverse transcribed from extracted RNA. Data came from immunoSEQ multiplex PCR; TCRdb stores just in-frame clones and leaves some out. In the table there are roughly 230,000 clones, around 43% of which are singletons. Sequencing used CD4+ T cells sorted from blood, obtained between weeks 36 and 40, from a patient treated with tofacitinib. All receptors derive from a human donor with alopecia areata.

This chain links TRBV27 with TRBJ2-1, with 8 bases identical to TRBD2. This CDR3 spans 15 amino acids. Germline V CDR1 and CDR2: MNHEY, SMNVEV (reference sequence). Losses at the gene ends were 4 bases for V and 6 bases for J; bases not matched to a gene: 8. The CDR3 DNA sequence: TGTGCCAGCAGTTCCAGCGGGAGATTGGTCAATGAGCAGTTCTTC. Protein: CASSSSGRLVNEQFF.

This clone has a handful of counts. The chain links TRBV30 to TRBJ1-1; TRBD1 matches at 8 bases. Germline loops: CDR1 GTSNPN, CDR2 SVGIG (reference sequence). There are 12 residues in the CDR3. J lost 11 bases, V lost 4 bases, and 9 bases had no gene match. Here the CDR3 DNA reads TGTGCCTGGACTAGACAGGGGACCGAGGCTTTCTTT. Amino acids: CAWTRQGTEAFF.

This chain's CDR3 is CASSLFSRGRVSQYF. CDR3 nucleotides: TGTGCCAGCAGCTTATTTTCCCGGGGGCGCGTTAGTCAGTACTTC. This sequence joins TRBV7-2 and TRBJ2-4; D assignment may be TRBD1 or TRBD2 (6 bases each). The CDR3 totals 15 residues. The V gene lost 2 bases and the J gene lost 12 bases, with 20 bases spanning the gap. Per germline, CDR1 SGHTA and CDR2 FQGNSA. Supplemented by reference TRBV7-2 and TRBJ2-4, the full variable domain reads GAGVSQSPSNKVTEKGKDVELRCDPISGHTALYWYRQSLGQGLEFLIYFQGNSAPDKSGLPSDRFSAERTGGSVSTLTIQRTQQEDSAVYLCASSLFSRGRVSQYFGAGTRLSVL.

This chain connects TRBV5-4 to TRBJ2-5; D unresolved. Germline V lookup: CDR1 SGHNT, CDR2 YYREEE (reference sequence). This CDR3 has 14 residues. Trimming left V 4 bases short and J 1 base short, with 11 bases between. The CDR3 loop is CASSISLFQETQYF. The CDR3 DNA sequence: TGTGCCAGCAGCATATCTCTTTTCCAAGAGACCCAGTACTTC. The whole variable domain, remainder taken from reference TRBV5-4 and TRBJ2-5, is ETGVTQSPTHLIKTRGQQVTLRCSSQSGHNTVSWYQQALGQGPQFIFQYYREEENGRGNFPPRFSGLQFPNYSSELNVNALELDDSALYLCASSISLFQETQYFGPGTRLLVL.

This chain links TRBV11-2 with TRBJ1-2; no clear D gene. V shed 5 bases and J shed 4 bases, with 11 bases lying between them. CDR3 length: 13 amino acids. CDR1 and CDR2 from the germline V gene are SGHAT and FQNNGV. The CDR3 sequence is CASSRGAFYGYTF. For the CDR3, the DNA is TGTGCCAGCAGCAGAGGAGCGTTCTATGGCTACACCTTC.

The chain recombines TRBV7-9 with TRBJ1-1; TRBD1 aligns across 7 bases. The CDR3 totals 15 residues. V shed 5 bases and J 10 bases; nucleotides not matched to a gene: 16. Looked up from germline, CDR1 is SEHNR and CDR2 is FQNEAQ (reference sequence). The CDR3 sequence: CASSDRDFVSRGAFF. The CDR3 coding sequence is TGTGCCAGCAGCGACAGGGACTTCGTTTCCCGGGGAGCTTTCTTT.

J is TRBJ1-5 and V is TRBV7-2; D not resolved. This CDR3 has 13 residues. Looked up from germline, CDR1 is SGHTA and CDR2 is FQGNSA. Trimming pared 5 bases from V and 7 bases from J, leaving 12 bases between. DNA for the CDR3: TGTGCCAGCAGCCCCCCGGCCGGGCAGCCCCAGCATTTT. As protein: CASSPPAGQPQHF.

The chain employs TRBV5-1 and TRBJ2-5; D not certain. Germline V gene sequence: CDR1 SGHRS, CDR2 YFSETQ. This CDR3 has 14 residues. Trimming stripped 0 bases from V and 5 bases from J, with 11 bases between. The CDR3, as DNA: TGCGCCAGCAGCTTGGAATCCGCACGGGAGACCCAGTACTTC. Its protein product is CASSLESARETQYF. Looking up the rest from reference TRBV5-1 and TRBJ2-5 gives the full variable domain: KAGVTQTPRYLIKTRGQQVTLSCSPISGHRSVSWYQQTPGQGLQFLFEYFSETQRNKGNFPGRFSGRQFSNSRSEMNVSTLELGDSALYLCASSLESARETQYFGPGTRLLVL.

This chain connects TRBV7-8 to TRBJ2-1; 7 bases line up with TRBD1. CDR1 and CDR2 (germline): SGHVS, FQNEAQ. Trimming took 1 base from V and 6 from J; bases not matched to a gene: 6. CDR3 size: 15 residues. The CDR3 is CASSLGTGVGNEQFF. The CDR3 bases are TGTGCCAGCAGCTTAGGGACAGGCGTGGGCAATGAGCAGTTCTTC.

A remark on this clone: The sample carries other DNA sequences with the same CDR3. The chain uses TRBV7-2 and TRBJ1-1, with 8 bases identical to TRBD1. The CDR3 sequence is 13 residues long. Germline CDR1 reads SGHTA; CDR2 reads FQGNSA. J gave up 4 bases and V 3 bases, and 1 base lay outside the gene matches. The chain's CDR3 is CASSFRGRTEAFF. CDR3 in DNA: TGTGCCAGCAGCTTCAGGGGGCGCACTGAAGCTTTCTTT.

This clone has only a few counts. The V gene is TRBV9, the J gene TRBJ2-2; TRBD1 agrees at 8 bases. The CDR3 has 15 amino acids. Germline values: CDR1 SGDLS, CDR2 YYNGEE. The ends lost 3 bases at V and 6 bases at J; junction bases unmatched: 7. CDR3 DNA sequence: TGTGCCAGCAGCGGGGGGACAGGCGGACCCGGGGAGCTGTTTTTT. This encodes CASSGGTGGPGELFF.

The chain combines TRBV11-2 with TRBJ2-6; D gene unclear. This CDR3 spans 15 amino acids. The germline gives CDR1 SGHAT, CDR2 FQNNGV. Trimming left V 5 bases short and J 5 bases short, with 13 bases between. The CDR3 nucleotides are TGTGCCAGCAGCATAACGGCAGTTTGGGCCAACGTCCTGACTTTC. Encoded protein: CASSITAVWANVLTF.

This chain uses TRBV9 with TRBJ2-7, with 11 bases aligning to TRBD2. The CDR3 contains 15 residues. From germline, CDR1 is SGDLS and CDR2 YYNGEE. V shed 3 bases and J 4 bases; nucleotides not matched to a gene: 6. The CDR3 region has the DNA TGTGCCAGCAGCGACGGGACTAGCGGCGAATACGAGCAGTACTTC. Translating gives CASSDGTSGEYEQYF.

Remarks on this clone: The sample holds other DNA sequences that translate to the same CDR3. The chain has TRBV29-1 and TRBJ2-5; D possibly uses TRBD1 or TRBD2 (5 bases each). V gave up 4 bases and J gave up 1 base, with 7 bases separating them. The germline gives CDR1 SQVTM, CDR2 ANQGSEA. The CDR3 extends over 12 amino acids. The CDR3 loop reads CSVGGTQETQYF. The CDR3 nucleotides read TGCAGCGTTGGTGGGACCCAAGAGACCCAGTACTTC.

This clone was seen more than once but under ten times. The V and J genes are TRBV7-9 and TRBJ2-3; D is perhaps TRBD2 (5 bases). Trimming stripped 5 bases from V and 6 bases from J, with 9 bases between. CDR3 size: 12 residues. Per germline, CDR1 SEHNR and CDR2 FQNEAQ (reference sequence). CDR3: CASSDGEDTQYF. The CDR3 nucleotides read TGTGCCAGCAGCGACGGGGAGGATACGCAGTATTTT. Full variable domain (outside the CDR3, taken from reference TRBV7-9 and TRBJ2-3): DTGVSQNPRHKITKRGQNVTFRCDPISEHNRLYWYRQTLGQGPEFLTYFQNEAQLEKSRLLSDRFSAERPKGSFSTLEIQRTEQGDSAMYLCASSDGEDTQYFGPGTRLTVL.

This rearrangement joins TRBV6-5 to TRBJ2-7; TRBD1 agrees at 7 bases. V dropped 6 bases and J dropped 2; count of bases not matched to a gene: 7. Germline V gene lookup returns CDR1 MNHEY and CDR2 SVGAGI. The CDR3 covers 14 residues. In DNA form, the CDR3 reads TGTGCCAGCAGGCAGACAGGGTCCCCCTACGAGCAGTACTTC. Translation gives CASRQTGSPYEQYF.

This chain joins TRBV28 and TRBJ2-1; a weak D match, TRBD2 (5 bases). Germline CDR1 MDHEN, CDR2 SYDVKM. There are 13 residues in the CDR3. The V gene lost 1 base and the J gene lost 8 bases, with 9 bases spanning the gap. CDR3 nucleotide sequence: TGTGCCAGCAGTTTATTGGCCGGGGATGAGCAGTTCTTC. This translates into CASSLLAGDEQFF.

The rearrangement joins TRBV4-2 to TRBJ1-2; 10 nucleotides align to TRBD1. V lost 4 bases to trimming and J lost 7 bases; unmatched junction nucleotides: 15. Germline CDR1 LGHNA, CDR2 YNFKEQ. This CDR3 is 17 amino acids long. CDR3 sequence: CASSLSGTGVLSGGYTF. The CDR3 nucleotides read TGTGCCAGCAGCCTTTCCGGGACAGGGGTTTTAAGTGGTGGCTACACCTTC.

V is TRBV10-3 and J is TRBJ2-1; maybe TRBD1 (5 bases). Per germline, CDR1 ENHRY and CDR2 SYGVKD. V lost 5 bases and J 8 bases, leaving 7 bases between the germline ends. The CDR3 spans 11 residues. CDR3 protein: CAISSGYEQFF. The CDR3, as DNA: TGTGCCATCAGTTCAGGGTATGAGCAGTTCTTC.